These 27 T cell receptor beta chains were all obtained from the same sample, sequenced in a study of tumor-infiltrating lymphocytes in oesophageal squamous cell carcinoma. TCRdb re-analysed the PCR reads in MiXCR, keeping a single row per CDR3 protein. Found here are approximately 20,000 distinct CDR3 sequences, around 41% of them singletons; the top ten hold roughly 13%. Material: normal esophageal tissue next to the tumor. The receptors shown here come from a male donor with esophageal squamous cell carcinoma.

The chain couples TRBV7-3 to TRBJ2-3; 11 nucleotides match TRBD2. V dropped 3 bases and J dropped 0; count of bases not matched to a gene: 2. The CDR3 spans 16 residues. Germline CDR1 is SGHTA and CDR2 is FQGTGA. CDR3 protein: CASSLTSGASTDTQYF. The CDR3 DNA reads as TGTGCCAGCAGCTTGACTAGCGGGGCTAGCACAGATACGCAGTATTTT.

The table lists this clonotype with a few counts. The rearrangement uses TRBV7-2 and TRBJ2-1; 12 bases agree with TRBD2. TRBJ2-7 matches the DNA end more closely, so the J call is doubtful. The CDR3 spans 15 residues. Germline V CDR1 and CDR2: SGHTA, FQGNSA. The CDR3 loop reads CASSINLAGGYEQYF. CDR3 nucleotides: TGTGCCAGCAGCATCAATCTAGCGGGAGGGTACGAGCAGTACTTC.

This clonotype was counted ten times or more. At one of its ends the junction is not consistent with the germline gene, which may arise from a read error. The rearrangement uses TRBV7-2 and TRBJ2-7; TRBD2 matches at 7 bases. In germline, CDR1 is SGHTA, CDR2 FQGNSA. The CDR3 is 14 residues long. CDR3 DNA sequence: TGTGCCAGCACCTTAGCGGCGGGAGCGAACGAGCAGTACTTC. This encodes CASTLAAGANEQYF.

The chain carries TRBV19 and TRBJ2-5; the match to TRBD2 covers 16 bases. In germline, CDR1 is LNHDA, CDR2 SQIVND (reference sequence). The length of the CDR3 is 16 residues. The J segment lost 11 bases and the V segment lost 7 bases, leaving 13 bases of the junction unmatched. The DNA for the CDR3 is TGTGCCAGTAAGGGACTAGCGGGAGGGTATGACGATGAGCAGTACTTC. Translation: CASKGLAGGYDDEQYF.

This clonotype appeared a few times. In DNA, the CDR3 is TGTGCCAGCAGTTACTCGATAAGCAACGAGCAGTACTTC. Protein product: CASSYSISNEQYF. The chain employs TRBV6-6 and TRBJ2-5, with no clear D. The J call may be faulty, since TRBJ2-7 better matches the DNA end. The CDR3 sequence is 13 residues long. Germline V gives CDR1 MNHNY, CDR2 SVGAGI (reference sequence).

Judged by abundance, this clonotype is medium-sized (0.01 to 0.1%). The chain carries TRBV6-2 or TRBV6-3 and TRBJ2-1; D tentatively reads TRBD1 or TRBD2 (5 bases each). Between the trimmed V and J ends, which lost 2 bases and 7 bases, there was a span of 12 bases. This CDR3 region has 14 residues. The germline CDR1 and CDR2 sequences are MNHEY and SVGEGT. The CDR3 spells CASSYGGVGNEQFF. CDR3 sequence (DNA): TGTGCCAGCAGTTACGGGGGAGTTGGGAATGAGCAGTTCTTC.

This clonotype is classed as medium-sized. The rearrangement joins TRBV7-3 to TRBJ1-2; 9 positions match TRBD1. J gave up 6 bases and V 4 bases, and 9 bases lay outside the gene matches. Germline CDR1 reads SGHTA; CDR2 reads FQGTGA. There are 15 residues in the CDR3. The CDR3 DNA follows: TGTGCCAGCAGCTCGACCGGGACAGGGTACAATGGCTACACCTTC. Protein product: CASSSTGTGYNGYTF.

The chain is built from TRBV7-6 and TRBJ2-3; TRBD2 agrees at 7 bases. This CDR3 contains 14 residues. V lost 6 bases and J lost 0; bases outside the gene matches: 3. The germline gives CDR1 SGHVS, CDR2 FNYEAQ. CDR3 loop: CASSNSGSTDTQYF. For the CDR3, the DNA is TGTGCCAGCAGTAATAGCGGGAGCACAGATACGCAGTATTTT.

As DNA, the CDR3 is TGTGCCAGCAGTTACGGACAGGGGGCGCGGGATACGCAGTATTTT. It yields the protein CASSYGQGARDTQYF. The chain uses TRBV6-8 and TRBJ2-3, with 11 nucleotides matching TRBD1. V lost 2 bases and J lost 6; bases outside the gene matches: 4. CDR3 length: 15 amino acids. CDR1 and CDR2 (germline): MNHGY, SAAAGT.

Sample share makes this clonotype medium-sized. The CDR3 protein is CASSSDWSGGPETQYF. The DNA of the CDR3 is TGTGCCAGCAGCTCCGATTGGAGCGGGGGTCCAGAGACCCAGTACTTC. This chain uses TRBV11-2 with TRBJ2-5; TRBD2 matches at 8 bases. With V trimmed by 4 bases and J by 4 bases, 11 bases remained unmatched. CDR1 is SGHAT, CDR2 FQNNGV, per germline. This CDR3 is 16 amino acids long.

The rearrangement joins TRBV7-6 to TRBJ2-3, with D perhaps matching TRBD2 (7 bases). CDR1 is SGHVS and CDR2 is FNYEAQ in the germline V gene. The germline V and J ends were trimmed by 5 bases and 0 bases, with 12 bases remaining between them. The CDR3 is 15 residues long. CDR3 loop: CASSQGGVSTDTQYF. CDR3 sequence (DNA): TGTGCCAGCAGCCAAGGGGGGGTAAGCACAGATACGCAGTATTTT.

This clonotype was counted between two and nine times. It is likely a read error, because the conserved phenylalanine at the end of the CDR3 is missing. The limits of the CDR3 on the DNA are not certain, so only TCRdb's listed CDR3 is given. The chain employs TRBV7-2 and TRBJ2-3; the DNA was not compared with TRBD1, the D call given in the table. The germline V gene encodes CDR1 SGHTA and CDR2 FQGNSA. The CDR3 totals 17 residues, both ends included. CDR3 residues: CASSLGRERSYEQYFGN.

The CDR3 DNA is TGTGCCAGCAGCTTTCGCGCGAGCGGGAGGAGCTCCTACAATGAGCAGTTCTTC. Protein: CASSFRASGRSSYNEQFF. V is TRBV7-2 and J is TRBJ2-1; 9 bases fit TRBD2. CDR3 size: 18 residues. In germline, CDR1 is SGHTA, CDR2 FQGNSA. V shed 3 bases, J shed 0 bases, and the junction held 9 bases outside the gene matches.

Regarding this clonotype: One end of the junction varies from germline; a read error may be responsible. The chain uses TRBV7-6 and TRBJ2-3; 9 bases map to TRBD1. Matching the DNA end better, TRBJ2-5 makes the J call doubtful. The length of the CDR3 is 15 residues. The germline V gene has CDR1 SGHVS and CDR2 FNYEAQ. Here the CDR3 DNA reads TGTGCTAGCAGCTTAGGACAGGGGCAACAAGAGACCCAGTACTTC. It specifies CASSLGQGQQETQYF.

The chain carries TRBV7-3 and TRBJ2-7, with D possibly being TRBD2 (5 bases). The DNA end favors TRBJ2-1, so the J call may be wrong. Germline CDR1 is SGHTA and CDR2 is FQGTGA. This CDR3 contains 13 residues. The DNA of the CDR3 is TGTGCCAGCAGCCAAGGGAGCCACAATGAGCAGTTCTTC. This sequence encodes CASSQGSHNEQFF.

This chain links TRBV6-6 with TRBJ2-1; D is possibly TRBD1 or TRBD2 (6 bases each). The CDR3 is made up of 14 amino acids. Germline V gene sequence: CDR1 MNHNY, CDR2 SVGAGI (reference sequence). V lost 0 bases and J 8 bases, leaving 11 bases between the germline ends. CDR3 sequence reads: CASSYSRRGDEQFF. The CDR3 coding sequence is TGTGCCAGCAGTTACTCGAGGAGGGGGGATGAGCAGTTCTTC.

This clonotype appeared many times. The DNA is left out, because the CDR3 cannot be placed on it with certainty; the CDR3 is given as TCRdb lists it. The chain carries TRBV7-2 and TRBJ2-6; the listed D gene, TRBD1, was not tested against the DNA. The length of the CDR3 is 12 amino acids, counting both ends. Looked up from germline, CDR1 is SGHTA and CDR2 is FQGNSA. The chain's CDR3 is CASRARGLHLRF.

In this sample, this clonotype turned up many times. J is TRBJ1-5 and V is TRBV6-2 or TRBV6-3, with 8 bases matching TRBD1. Germline values: CDR1 MNHEY, CDR2 SVGEGT. There are 15 residues in the CDR3. V was pared by 6 bases and J by 5 bases, with 9 bases of the junction left unmatched. CDR3: CASRSRQGWYQPQHF. In nucleotides, the CDR3 is TGTGCCAGCAGGAGTAGACAGGGGTGGTATCAGCCCCAGCATTTT.

The chain has TRBV7-6 and TRBJ2-3; 8 nucleotides match TRBD1. The junction had 14 bases not matched to a gene; V was cut back by 1 base and J by 11 bases. The CDR3 is 16 amino acids. The V gene's germline CDR1 is SGHVS and CDR2 FNYEAQ. This CDR3 is CASSLVDSGGSNEQYF. The CDR3 bases are TGTGCCAGCAGCTTAGTGGATTCAGGGGGCTCTAATGAGCAGTATTTT.

This clonotype is medium-sized. The V gene is TRBV12-3 or TRBV12-4, the J gene TRBJ1-1; D is undetermined. Trimming removed 8 bases at V and 0 bases at J, with 13 bases between. CDR3 length: 14 amino acids. The DNA of the CDR3 is TGTGCCAGCTCCAGAGTGGCAATGAACACTGAAGCTTTCTTT. This codes for CASSRVAMNTEAFF.

The gene calls are TRBV11-2 and TRBJ2-6, with TRBD2 matching 12 bases. The end of the DNA fits TRBJ2-1 better, so the J call may be wrong. The CDR3 extends over 15 amino acids. Germline V lookup: CDR1 SGHAT, CDR2 FQNNGV. This CDR3 reads CASSRRTSGTNEQFF. The CDR3 coding sequence is TGTGCCAGCAGCCGCAGGACTAGCGGGACCAATGAGCAGTTCTTC.

This clonotype showed up just a few times. V is TRBV10-2 and J is TRBJ2-1; TRBD2 matches 7 bases. Trimming at V came to 7 bases and at J to 4 bases, leaving 10 bases not matched to a gene. The CDR3 spans 15 residues. Germline assignment: CDR1 WSHSY and CDR2 SAAADI. The CDR3 DNA follows: TGCGCCAGCACTACAAGCGGGAATCGGTACAATGAGCAGTTCTTC. Its translation: CASTTSGNRYNEQFF.

By sample fraction, this clonotype is medium-sized. The rearrangement uses TRBV28 and TRBJ2-5; D is undetermined. The length of the CDR3 is 13 residues. Germline V gene lookup returns CDR1 MDHEN and CDR2 SYDVKM. Trimming cost V 2 bases and J 5 bases, with 9 bases left between them. The CDR3 DNA sequence: TGTGCCAGCAGTTTAGAAAGGGTCGAGACCCAGTACTTC. This translates into CASSLERVETQYF.

The genes are TRBV11-2 and TRBJ2-3, with 10 bases lining up with TRBD1. CDR1 is SGHAT, CDR2 FQNNGV, per germline. This CDR3 has 16 amino acids. V was pared by 5 bases and J by 4 bases, with 9 bases of the junction left unmatched. The CDR3 DNA is TGTGCCAGCAGCCGATCTGGACAGGGGGGAGCAGATACGCAGTATTTT. It codes for CASSRSGQGGADTQYF.

This clonotype was counted a few times. The junction differs from germline at one of its ends, possibly a read error. V usage is TRBV7-6 and J usage is TRBJ2-7; D is ambiguous. The J call is doubtful: the DNA matches TRBJ2-1 better. The V gene's germline CDR1 is SGHVS and CDR2 FNYEAQ. The CDR3 runs to 13 residues. CDR3 amino acids: CASSFTIGNEQFF. Here the CDR3 DNA reads TGTGCTAGCAGCTTTACTATAGGTAATGAGCAGTTCTTC.

The chain has TRBV20-1 and TRBJ2-1; no reliable D call. The CDR3 has 13 residues. CDR1 is DFQATT, CDR2 SNEGSKA, per germline (reference sequence). Trimming pared 1 base from V and 6 bases from J, leaving 10 bases between. The CDR3 sequence is CSARGGSSNEQFF. CDR3 sequence (DNA): TGCAGTGCTAGAGGGGGTAGTTCCAATGAGCAGTTCTTC.

A word on this clonotype: A read error may explain this, as a much larger clone is one base away. V gene TRBV7-8 combines with J gene TRBJ2-1, with TRBD1 matching 7 bases. The DNA end favors TRBJ1-2, so the J call may be wrong. Per germline, CDR1 SGHVS and CDR2 FQNEAQ. This CDR3 region has 15 residues. The CDR3 nucleotides read TGTGCCAGCAGCTTAGACGGAAAGGGGGCAGGTGGCTACACCTTC. Translation: CASSLDGKGAGGYTF.